These T cell receptor beta chains were read from a single sample in a study of human thymus T cells. Assay: immunoSEQ multiplex PCR; the TCRdb copy retains only in-frame clones and omits some. In the table there are 40,000 to 45,000 clones, nearly 95% of which are singletons. The sequenced material came from blood. The receptors were gathered from a boy younger than two with a congenital heart defect but otherwise immunologically healthy. The CDR3 runs from the conserved cysteine through the conserved F or W. The D gene is left open where the match is weak. Size tells how often a clone was seen (once, few, many) or the class of an expanded clone, and some rows leave it out.

CASSGGTGGPKNIQYF TGTGCCAGCAGCGGGGGGACAGGGGGCCCCAAAAACATTCAGTACTTC TRBD1 TRBJ2-4 TRBV9 once
CASRPLQGNYGYTF TGCGCCAGCAGACCGTTACAGGGTAACTATGGCTACACCTTC - TRBJ1-2 TRBV5-1 -
CAWSVPGDQPQHF TGTGCCTGGAGTGTACCAGGGGACCAGCCCCAGCATTTT - TRBJ1-5 TRBV30 -
CASRVGRSYSYEQYF TGTGCCAGTAGGGTCGGGAGGTCCTACTCCTACGAGCAGTACTTC - TRBJ2-7 TRBV21-1 -
CASSLGGRGLNTEAFF TGTGCCAGCAGCTTAGGCGGCAGGGGACTGAACACTGAAGCTTTCTTT - TRBJ1-1 TRBV7-6 -
CASSLVYFRERNEQFF TGTGCCAGCAGTTTGGTTTATTTCAGGGAGCGCAATGAGCAGTTCTTC - TRBJ2-1 TRBV27 -
CASSQDGGASYNEQFF TGTGCCAGCAGCCAAGACGGCGGGGCTTCCTACAATGAGCAGTTCTTC - TRBJ2-1 TRBV14 -
CASSIGDRAGETQYF TGTGCCAGTAGTATAGGGGACAGGGCGGGGGAGACCCAGTACTTC TRBD1 TRBJ2-5 TRBV19 -
CASSLEMGGYNSPLHF TGTGCCAGCAGCTTAGAAATGGGAGGCTATAATTCACCCCTCCACTTT - TRBJ1-6 TRBV13 once
CASSYLAGGPHTQYF TGTGCCAGCAGCTACTTAGCGGGGGGGCCTCATACGCAGTATTTT TRBD2 TRBJ2-3 TRBV7-9 -
CASSLGRFEAFF TGTGCCAGCAGCTTGGGGCGCTTTGAAGCTTTCTTT - TRBJ1-1 TRBV5-6 -
CASSPGRELFF TGTGCCAGCAGCCCGGGCCGGGAGCTGTTTTTT - TRBJ2-2 TRBV25-1 -
CASGVPTGETQYF TGTGCCAGTGGAGTCCCTACCGGAGAGACCCAGTACTTC - TRBJ2-5 TRBV19 -